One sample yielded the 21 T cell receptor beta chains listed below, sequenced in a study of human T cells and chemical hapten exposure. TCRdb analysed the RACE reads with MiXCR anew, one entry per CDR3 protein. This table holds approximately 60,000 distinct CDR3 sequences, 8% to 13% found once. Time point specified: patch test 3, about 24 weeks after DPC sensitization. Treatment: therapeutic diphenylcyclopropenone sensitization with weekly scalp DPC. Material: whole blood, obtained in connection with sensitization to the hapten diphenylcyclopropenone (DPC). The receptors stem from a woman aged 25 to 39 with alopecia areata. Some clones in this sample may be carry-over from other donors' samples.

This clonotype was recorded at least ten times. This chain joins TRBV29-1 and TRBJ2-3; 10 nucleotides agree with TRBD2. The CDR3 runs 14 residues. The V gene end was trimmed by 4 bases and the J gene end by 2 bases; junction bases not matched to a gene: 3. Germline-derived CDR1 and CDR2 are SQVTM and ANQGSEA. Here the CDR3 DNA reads TGCAGCGTTGGTACTAGCGGGGCCACAGATACGCAGTATTTT. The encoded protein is CSVGTSGATDTQYF.

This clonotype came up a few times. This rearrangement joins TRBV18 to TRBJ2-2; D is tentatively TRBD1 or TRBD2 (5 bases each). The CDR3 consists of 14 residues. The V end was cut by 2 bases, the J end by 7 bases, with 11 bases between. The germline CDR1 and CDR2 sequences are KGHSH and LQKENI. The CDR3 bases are TGTGCCAGCTCACCATTCGGGGCTGGCGGGGAGCTGTTTTTT. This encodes CASSPFGAGGELFF.

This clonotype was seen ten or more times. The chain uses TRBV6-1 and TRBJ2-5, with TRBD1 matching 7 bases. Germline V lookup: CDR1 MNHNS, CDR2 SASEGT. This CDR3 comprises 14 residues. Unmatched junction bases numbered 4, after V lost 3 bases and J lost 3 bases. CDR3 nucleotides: TGTGCCAGCAGTGATTTCGGGACAGAAGAGACCCAGTACTTC. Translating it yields CASSDFGTEETQYF.

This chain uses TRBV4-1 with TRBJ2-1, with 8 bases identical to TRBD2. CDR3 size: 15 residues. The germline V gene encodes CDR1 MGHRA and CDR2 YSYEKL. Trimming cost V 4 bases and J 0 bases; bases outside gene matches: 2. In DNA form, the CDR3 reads TGCGCCAGCAGCCTGGGGACTAGCTCCTACAATGAGCAGTTCTTC. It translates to CASSLGTSSYNEQFF.

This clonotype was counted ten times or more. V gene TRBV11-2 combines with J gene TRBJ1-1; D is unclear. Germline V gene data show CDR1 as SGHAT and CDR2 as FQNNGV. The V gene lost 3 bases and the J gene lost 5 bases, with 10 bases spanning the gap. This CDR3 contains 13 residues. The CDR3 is CASSFFHFTEAFF. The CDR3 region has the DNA TGTGCCAGCAGCTTTTTCCATTTTACTGAAGCTTTCTTT.

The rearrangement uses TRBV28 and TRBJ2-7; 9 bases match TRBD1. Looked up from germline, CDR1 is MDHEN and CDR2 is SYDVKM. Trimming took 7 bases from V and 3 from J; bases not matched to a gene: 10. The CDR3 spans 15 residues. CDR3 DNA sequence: TGTGCCAGCATACGACCGGGACAGGGTCGCTACGAGCAGTACTTC. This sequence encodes CASIRPGQGRYEQYF.

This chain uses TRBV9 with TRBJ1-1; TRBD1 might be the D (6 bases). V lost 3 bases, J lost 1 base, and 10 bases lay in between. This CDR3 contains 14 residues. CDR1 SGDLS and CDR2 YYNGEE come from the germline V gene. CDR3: CASSAGGSNTEAFF. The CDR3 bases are TGTGCCAGCAGCGCTGGGGGCTCGAACACTGAAGCTTTCTTT.

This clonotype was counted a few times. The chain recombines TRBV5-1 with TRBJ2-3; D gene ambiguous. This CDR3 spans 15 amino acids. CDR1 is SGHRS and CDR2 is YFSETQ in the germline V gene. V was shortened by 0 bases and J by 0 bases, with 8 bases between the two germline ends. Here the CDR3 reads CASSLGGSSTDTQYF. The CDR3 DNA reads TGCGCCAGCAGCTTGGGCGGATCTAGCACAGATACGCAGTATTTT.

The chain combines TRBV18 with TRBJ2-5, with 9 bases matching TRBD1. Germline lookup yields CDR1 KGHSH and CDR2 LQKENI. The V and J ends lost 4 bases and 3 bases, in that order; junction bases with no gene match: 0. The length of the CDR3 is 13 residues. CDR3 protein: CASSRDREETQYF. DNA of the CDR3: TGTGCCAGCTCACGGGACAGGGAAGAGACCCAGTACTTC. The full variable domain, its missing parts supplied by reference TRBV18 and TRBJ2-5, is NAGVMQNPRHLVRRRGQEARLRCSPMKGHSHVYWYRQLPEEGLKFMVYLQKENIIDESGMPKERFSAEFPKEGPSILRIQQVVRGDSAAYFCASSRDREETQYFGPGTRLLVL.

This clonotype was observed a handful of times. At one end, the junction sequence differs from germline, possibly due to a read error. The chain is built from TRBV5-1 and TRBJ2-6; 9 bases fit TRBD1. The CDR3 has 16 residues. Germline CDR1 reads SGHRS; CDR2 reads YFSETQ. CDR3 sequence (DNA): TGCGCCAGCAGCTTGGATGGGCGACAGGGGGTCAACGTCCTGACTTTC. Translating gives CASSLDGRQGVNVLTF.

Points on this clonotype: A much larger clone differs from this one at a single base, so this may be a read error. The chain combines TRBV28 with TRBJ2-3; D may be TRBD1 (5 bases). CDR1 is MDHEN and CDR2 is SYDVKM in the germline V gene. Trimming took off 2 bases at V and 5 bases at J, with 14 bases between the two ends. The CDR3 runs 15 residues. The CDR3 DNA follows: TGTGCCAGCAGTTTAAGTGGCAGGGTGGAAGATACGCAGTATTTT. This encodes CASSLSGRVEDTQYF.

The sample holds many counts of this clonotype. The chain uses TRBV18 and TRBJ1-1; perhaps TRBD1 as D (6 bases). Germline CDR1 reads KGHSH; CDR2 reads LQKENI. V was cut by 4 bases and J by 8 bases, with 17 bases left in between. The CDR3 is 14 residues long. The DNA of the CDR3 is TGTGCCAGCTCACAAACTCGTGGACAGATAGAAGCTTTCTTT. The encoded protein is CASSQTRGQIEAFF.

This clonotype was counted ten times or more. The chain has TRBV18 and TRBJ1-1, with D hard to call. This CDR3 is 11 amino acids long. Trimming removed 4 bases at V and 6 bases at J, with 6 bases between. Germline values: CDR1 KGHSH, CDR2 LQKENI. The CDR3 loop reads CASSRSAEAFF. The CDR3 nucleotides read TGTGCCAGCTCACGATCCGCTGAAGCTTTCTTT.

CDR3 sequence: CASSSWTGTAHSEQYF. CDR3 nucleotide sequence: TGTGCCAGCAGCAGCTGGACCGGGACCGCCCACTCCGAGCAGTACTTC. V and J are TRBV4-2 and TRBJ2-7; the D call may be TRBD1 or TRBD2 (5 bases each). Germline lookup yields CDR1 LGHNA and CDR2 YNFKEQ. CDR3 length: 16 residues. Between the trimmed V and J ends, which lost 5 bases and 6 bases, there was a span of 23 bases.

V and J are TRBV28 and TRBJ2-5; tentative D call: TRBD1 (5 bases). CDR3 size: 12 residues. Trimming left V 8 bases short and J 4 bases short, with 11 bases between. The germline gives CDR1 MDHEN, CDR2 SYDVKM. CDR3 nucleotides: TGTGCCAGCCTAAGTCAGGGAGAGACCCAGTACTTC. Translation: CASLSQGETQYF.

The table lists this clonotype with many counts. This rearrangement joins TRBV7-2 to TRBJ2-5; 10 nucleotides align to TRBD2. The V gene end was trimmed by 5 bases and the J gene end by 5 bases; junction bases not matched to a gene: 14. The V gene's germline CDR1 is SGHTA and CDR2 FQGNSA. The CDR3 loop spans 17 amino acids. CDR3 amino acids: CASSVRSTSGPLETQYF. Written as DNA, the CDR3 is TGTGCCAGCAGCGTAAGATCGACTAGCGGGCCTTTGGAGACCCAGTACTTC.

CDR3 protein: CASSLEQGEYNEQFF. For the CDR3, the DNA is TGTGCCAGCAGCTTAGAACAGGGAGAGTACAATGAGCAGTTCTTC. The V gene is TRBV7-2, the J gene TRBJ2-1; tentative D call: TRBD1 (6 bases). The CDR3 sequence is 15 residues long. V was shortened by 1 base and J by 4 bases, with 11 bases between the two germline ends. Germline V gives CDR1 SGHTA, CDR2 FQGNSA. Complete variable domain (other parts from reference TRBV7-2 and TRBJ2-1): GAGVSQSPSNKVTEKGKDVELRCDPISGHTALYWYRQSLGQGLEFLIYFQGNSAPDKSGLPSDRFSAERTGGSVSTLTIQRTQQEDSAVYLCASSLEQGEYNEQFFGPGTRLTVL.

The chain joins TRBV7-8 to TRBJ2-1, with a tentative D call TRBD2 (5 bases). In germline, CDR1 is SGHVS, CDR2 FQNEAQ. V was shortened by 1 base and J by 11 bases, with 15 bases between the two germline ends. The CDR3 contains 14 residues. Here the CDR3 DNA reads TGTGCCAGCAGCTTAGGGGCTAGCCCTCCCCAGCAGTTCTTC. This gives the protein CASSLGASPPQQFF.

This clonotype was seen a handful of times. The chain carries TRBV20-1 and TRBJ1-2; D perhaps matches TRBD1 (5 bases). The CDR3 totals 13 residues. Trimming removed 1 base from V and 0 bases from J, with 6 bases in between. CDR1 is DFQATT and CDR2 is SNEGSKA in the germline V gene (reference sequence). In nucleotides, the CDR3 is TGCAGTGCTAGAGCAGGGTCTAACTATGGCTACACCTTC. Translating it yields CSARAGSNYGYTF.

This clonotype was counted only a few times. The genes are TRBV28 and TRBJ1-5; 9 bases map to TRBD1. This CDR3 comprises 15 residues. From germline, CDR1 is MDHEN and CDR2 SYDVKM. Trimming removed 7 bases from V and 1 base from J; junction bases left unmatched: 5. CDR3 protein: CASIGGTGSNQPQHF. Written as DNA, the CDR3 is TGTGCCAGCATAGGGGGGACAGGGAGCAATCAGCCCCAGCATTTT.

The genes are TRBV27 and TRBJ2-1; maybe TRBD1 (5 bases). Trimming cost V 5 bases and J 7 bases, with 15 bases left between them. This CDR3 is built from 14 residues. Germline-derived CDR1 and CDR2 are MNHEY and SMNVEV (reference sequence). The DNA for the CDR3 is TGTGCCAGCAGTCCCAGGGCGTTGGGGAATGAGCAGTTCTTC. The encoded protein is CASSPRALGNEQFF.